What follows is one TCR beta chain and its context. Its antigen is still unknown. With V trimmed by 6 bases and J by 5 bases, 7 bases remained unmatched. Germline values: CDR1 ENHRY, CDR2 SYGVKD. The CDR3 length is 15 residues. The PCR contained 60 Vbeta and 13 Jbeta primers. Produced via immunoSEQ multiplex PCR; TCRdb's table is partial and in-frame only. Of some 130,000 clones in the sample, 60% to 80% were seen once. This entry comes from a study of cytomegalovirus exposure and HLA in healthy donors. Regarding the study as a whole: Most TCRs appeared rarely, but some public TCRs recurred in many donors. CMV serostatus was the sole immune exposure information available.

The clonotype originates from a male donor in good health and CMV-seronegative. This chain joins TRBV10-3 and TRBJ2-1; 10 positions match TRBD1. Material: PBMCs. The CDR3 DNA follows: TGTGCCATCAGCGGACAGGGGGGGACACACAATGAGCAGTTCTTC. It is translated as CAISGQGGTHNEQFF.